The 16 T cell receptor beta chains in this list originate from one sample, sequenced in a study of cytomegalovirus exposure and HLA in healthy donors. A multiplex PCR was run with 60 Vbeta primers and 13 Jbeta primers. This table comes from immunoSEQ multiplex PCR, and its TCRdb copy is limited to in-frame clones, with some not included. The data show 150,000 to 200,000 clones, about 80% seen once. The sequenced sample consisted of PBMCs. The origin of the receptors is a middle-aged man in good health and CMV-seronegative.

For this clone: The junction shows a germline mismatch at one end, possibly a read error. The rearrangement uses TRBV7-9 and TRBJ2-7; TRBD2 might be the D (5 bases). CDR1 SEHNR and CDR2 FQNEAQ come from the germline V gene (reference sequence). The CDR3 length is 12 residues. CDR3 sequence reads: CSSSPGSYEQYF. Here the CDR3 DNA reads TGTTCCAGCAGTCCGGGGTCCTACGAGCAGTACTTC.

The CDR3 loop is CASIFPSGTGAGNEQFF. CDR3 bases: TGTGCCAGCATCTTTCCCTCCGGGACAGGGGCTGGCAATGAGCAGTTCTTC. The V gene is TRBV21-1, the J gene TRBJ2-1; the table's D call of TRBD1 was not tested on the DNA. TRBV21-1 is described as a pseudogene. CDR3 length equals 17 residues.

Details on this clone: The junction differs from germline at one of its ends, possibly a read error. V and J are TRBV28 and TRBJ2-4; D perhaps matches TRBD1 (6 bases). This CDR3 has 16 amino acids. Germline-derived CDR1 and CDR2 are MDHEN and SYDVKM. CDR3 DNA sequence: TGTGCCAGCAGTCTATGGACAGAACTAGCCAAAAACATTCAGTACTTC. This encodes CASSLWTELAKNIQYF.

V usage is TRBV28 and J usage is TRBJ2-3; 7 bases map to TRBD1. CDR1 MDHEN and CDR2 SYDVKM come from the germline V gene. The CDR3 covers 16 residues. V shed 2 bases, J shed 5 bases, and the junction held 10 bases outside the gene matches. CDR3 nucleotides: TGTGCCAGCAGTTTAGACAGGGAAGATTTAAGAGATACGCAGTATTTT. Translation gives CASSLDREDLRDTQYF. The whole variable domain, filled in from reference TRBV28 and TRBJ2-3, reads DVKVTQSSRYLVKRTGEKVFLECVQDMDHENMFWYRQDPGLGLRLIYFSYDVKMKEKGDIPEGYSVSREKKERFSLILESASTNQTSMYLCASSLDREDLRDTQYFGPGTRLTVL.

The chain combines TRBV6-6 with TRBJ2-2, with 9 bases lining up with TRBD1. Germline V gives CDR1 MNHNY, CDR2 SVGAGI (reference sequence). This CDR3 spans 15 amino acids. V was clipped by 3 bases and J by 3 bases; unmatched bases: 2. CDR3 nucleotides: TGTGCCAGCAGTTATACAGGGGGCGACACCGGGGAGCTGTTTTTT. Translated, it gives CASSYTGGDTGELFF.

This chain uses TRBV6-6 with TRBJ1-5, with 8 bases fitting TRBD1. V trimming: 4 bases; J trimming: 2 bases; junction bases outside the gene matches: 4. The germline gives CDR1 MNHNY, CDR2 SVGAGI (reference sequence). This CDR3 has 15 residues. CDR3: CASSSAGGGNQPQHF. In nucleotides, the CDR3 is TGTGCCAGCAGTTCCGCAGGGGGCGGCAATCAGCCCCAGCATTTT.

V gene TRBV9 combines with J gene TRBJ2-7; the match to TRBD2 covers 8 bases. Germline CDR1 SGDLS, CDR2 YYNGEE. The CDR3 has 15 amino acids. Germline trimming cut 4 bases from V and 2 bases from J; bases unmatched to any gene: 8. DNA of the CDR3: TGTGCCAGCAGCAAACGTAGCGGGATGGCCTACGAGCAGTACTTC. Translated: CASSKRSGMAYEQYF.

This clone was seen just once. The J gene is TRBJ2-1, the V gene TRBV4-3; a possible D gene is TRBD1 (5 bases). The germline gives CDR1 LGHNA, CDR2 YSLEER. The CDR3 runs to 15 residues. Trimming removed 0 bases from V and 9 bases from J, with 15 bases in between. CDR3 in DNA: TGCGCCAGCAGCCAAGATCGACGAAGGGGCGGTGAGCAGTTCTTC. Translating it yields CASSQDRRRGGEQFF.

The chain employs TRBV11-2 and TRBJ2-3; D ambiguous. Trimming left V 1 base short and J 2 bases short, with 7 bases between. The CDR3 has 14 residues. CDR1 SGHAT and CDR2 FQNNGV come from the germline V gene. The CDR3 loop reads CASSLGSSTDTQYF. As DNA, the CDR3 is TGTGCCAGCAGCTTAGGTAGTTCCACAGATACGCAGTATTTT.

This rearrangement joins TRBV4-3 to TRBJ2-3, with D perhaps TRBD2 (6 bases). Trimming stripped 0 bases from V and 2 bases from J, with 15 bases between. This CDR3 spans 17 amino acids. Germline V CDR1 and CDR2: LGHNA, YSLEER. The chain's CDR3 is CASSQDPAGFVTDTQYF. The CDR3 bases are TGCGCCAGCAGCCAAGACCCGGCGGGGTTTGTCACAGATACGCAGTATTTT.

The V gene is TRBV10-3, the J gene TRBJ2-3; no definite D call. The CDR3 sequence is 12 residues long. The V gene's germline CDR1 is ENHRY and CDR2 SYGVKD. V lost 0 bases to trimming and J lost 5 bases, with 3 bases between them. CDR3 DNA: TGTGCCATCAGTGAGTCCCGAGATACGCAGTATTTT. Residues: CAISESRDTQYF.

The genes are TRBV7-2 and TRBJ2-5; 8 nucleotides match TRBD2. Trimming removed 1 base from V and 5 bases from J; junction bases left unmatched: 9. The V gene's germline CDR1 is SGHTA and CDR2 FQGNSA. The CDR3 length is 16 residues. For the CDR3, the DNA is TGTGCCAGCAGCTTAGTGGCACTAGCGGTAGGGGAGACCCAGTACTTC. This sequence encodes CASSLVALAVGETQYF.

The chain uses TRBV5-1 and TRBJ2-1; D is ambiguous. V lost 4 bases and J lost 4, with 6 bases in between. Germline V gives CDR1 SGHRS, CDR2 YFSETQ. The CDR3 is 12 amino acids. The CDR3 spells CASSPLYNEQFF. DNA of the CDR3: TGCGCCAGCAGCCCCCTATACAATGAGCAGTTCTTC.

The rearrangement uses TRBV2 and TRBJ2-2; D perhaps matches TRBD2 (5 bases). Looked up from germline, CDR1 is SNHLY and CDR2 is FYNNEI. The CDR3 has 16 residues. V was trimmed by 7 bases and J by 2 bases, leaving 17 bases between them. The CDR3 DNA follows: TGTGCCAGCAAGTTAGTCGCTAGCTCTAACACCGGGGAGCTGTTTTTT. Residues: CASKLVASSNTGELFF.

This chain links TRBV7-9 with TRBJ2-3, with 9 nucleotides matching TRBD2. CDR3 size: 16 residues. The germline V gene encodes CDR1 SEHNR and CDR2 FQNEAQ (reference sequence). The J segment lost 1 base and the V segment lost 1 base, leaving 3 bases of the junction unmatched. CDR3 coding DNA: TGTGCCAGCAGCTTAGTAGCGGGAGCCCGCACAGATACGCAGTATTTT. Its translation is CASSLVAGARTDTQYF.

This clone has only a few counts. The chain recombines TRBV5-5 with TRBJ1-5; 9 nucleotides agree with TRBD1. V trimming: 0 bases; J trimming: 6 bases; junction bases outside the gene matches: 13. The CDR3 is made up of 18 amino acids. Germline V lookup: CDR1 SGHKS, CDR2 YYEKEE (reference sequence). CDR3 region: CASSLVRGDRVIGQPQHF. CDR3 coding DNA: TGTGCCAGCAGCTTGGTACGAGGGGACAGGGTGATTGGTCAGCCCCAGCATTTT.